These 11 T cell receptor beta chains came from one sample sequenced in a study of sequential checkpoint blockade in melanoma. Some clones are missing from TCRdb's copy, which holds only in-frame ones; the method was immunoSEQ multiplex PCR. The table has fewer than 15,000 clones, 60% to 80% seen once. Treatment meaning: randomized to nivolumab then ipilimumab (arm A) or the reverse (arm B). This sample comprised CD8+ T cells sorted from blood (inferred from file names), obtained from a patient given nivolumab and ipilimumab in sequence. Source of these receptors: a human patient with melanoma. Some clones in this sample may be carry-over from other donors' samples.

V and J are TRBV5-4 and TRBJ2-5, with 11 bases lining up with TRBD2. The CDR3 contains 18 residues. The trim removed 4 bases at V and 5 bases at J, leaving 16 bases unmatched. Germline values: CDR1 SGHNT, CDR2 YYREEE (reference sequence). CDR3 region: CASSTTRVVAGGPETQYF. DNA of the CDR3: TGTGCCAGCAGCACCACCCGCGTTGTAGCGGGGGGGCCGGAGACCCAGTACTTC.

The chain combines TRBV5-1 with TRBJ1-6, with TRBD1 as a possible D gene (5 bases). This CDR3 is 16 amino acids long. Germline values: CDR1 SGHRS, CDR2 YFSETQ. Trimming removed 3 bases at V and 8 bases at J, with 18 bases between. The CDR3 DNA is TGCGCCAGCAGCTACGGGGAGGGACTGCAATATTCACCCCTCCACTTT. The encoded protein is CASSYGEGLQYSPLHF.

V is TRBV15 and J is TRBJ2-4; 9 bases line up with TRBD1. Per the germline V gene, CDR1 is LNHNV and CDR2 is YYDKDF (reference sequence). V lost 2 bases to trimming and J lost 8 bases; unmatched junction nucleotides: 1. CDR3 size: 13 residues. The DNA of the CDR3 is TGTGCCACCAGCAGAAGACAGGGGGACATTCAGTACTTC. Its protein is CATSRRQGDIQYF. Full variable domain (outside the CDR3, taken from reference TRBV15 and TRBJ2-4): DAMVIQNPRYQVTQFGKPVTLSCSQTLNHNVMYWYQQKSSQAPKLLFHYYDKDFNNEADTPDNFQSRRPNTSFCFLDIRSPGLGDTAMYLCATSRRQGDIQYFGAGTRLSVL.

The chain couples TRBV9 to TRBJ2-1; TRBD2 is a possible D gene (6 bases). CDR1 is SGDLS and CDR2 is YYNGEE in the germline V gene. V dropped 2 bases and J dropped 0 bases, with 9 bases sitting between them. The CDR3 has 15 amino acids. The CDR3 protein is CASSVDGGSYNEQFF. In DNA form, the CDR3 reads TGTGCCAGCAGCGTCGACGGGGGCTCCTACAATGAGCAGTTCTTC.

This clone was seen a single time. The rearrangement uses TRBV6-1 and TRBJ1-2, with a possible D match to TRBD1 (6 bases). Trimming took 4 bases from V and 2 from J, leaving 14 bases between them. Looked up from germline, CDR1 is MNHNS and CDR2 is SASEGT. The length of the CDR3 is 15 residues. Here the CDR3 DNA reads TGTGCCAGCAGTGGAATCCAGGGGCGCAACTATGGCTACACCTTC. Its protein product is CASSGIQGRNYGYTF.

Turning to this clone: Other DNA sequences in the sample encode the same CDR3. The chain is built from TRBV2 and TRBJ1-1; 7 positions agree with TRBD1. Trimming at V came to 4 bases and at J to 0 bases, leaving 2 bases not matched to a gene. Germline assignment: CDR1 SNHLY and CDR2 FYNNEI. The length of the CDR3 is 14 residues. The CDR3 loop reads CASSARGLNTEAFF. DNA for the CDR3: TGTGCCAGCAGTGCCAGGGGGTTGAACACTGAAGCTTTCTTT.

V gene TRBV4-2 combines with J gene TRBJ1-5, with D perhaps matching TRBD1 (5 bases). V was cut by 0 bases and J by 7 bases, with 7 bases left in between. This CDR3 spans 13 amino acids. Per the germline V gene, CDR1 is LGHNA and CDR2 is YNFKEQ. The DNA of the CDR3 is TGTGCCAGCAGCCAAGAACAGGTACAGCCCCAGCATTTT. Translation gives CASSQEQVQPQHF.

V and J are TRBV7-9 and TRBJ2-5; 13 bases line up with TRBD2. Germline CDR1 reads SEHNR; CDR2 reads FQNEAQ (reference sequence). V was clipped by 4 bases and J by 5 bases; unmatched bases: 10. The CDR3 extends over 17 amino acids. The CDR3 loop is CASSYPGLAGAPETQYF. DNA of the CDR3: TGTGCCAGCAGCTACCCTGGACTAGCGGGGGCCCCTGAGACCCAGTACTTC.

This clone was found a few times. This rearrangement joins TRBV5-4 to TRBJ1-1; the D gene is possibly TRBD1 (5 bases). Trimming stripped 9 bases from V and 3 bases from J, with 15 bases between. Per the germline V gene, CDR1 is SGHNT and CDR2 is YYREEE (reference sequence). This CDR3 contains 13 residues. Written as DNA, the CDR3 is TGTGCCATCAGAGGTCCGGGGGACACTGAAGCTTTCTTT. It codes for CAIRGPGDTEAFF.

Remarks on this clone: Sequence at one end of the junction differs from germline and may be a read error. The chain recombines TRBV18 with TRBJ1-3; 7 bases fit TRBD1. CDR1 is KGHSH and CDR2 is LQKENI in the germline V gene. The CDR3 consists of 16 residues. DNA of the CDR3: TGTGCCAGCTCACCAAGCTACAGGGGAAATTGGAAACACCATATATTT. Translating gives CASSPSYRGNWKHHIF.

The chain couples TRBV30 to TRBJ2-1, with D hard to call. V gave up 2 bases and J gave up 5 bases, with 7 bases separating them. This CDR3 region has 12 residues. Germline CDR1 is GTSNPN and CDR2 is SVGIG (reference sequence). The CDR3 protein is CAWSTRDNEQFF. The CDR3, as DNA: TGTGCCTGGAGTACCCGAGACAATGAGCAGTTCTTC.